This paragraph reports one T cell receptor (beta chain). Its antigen target is currently unknown. The sample holds no much larger clone one base away, and base qualities are not on file. The 35 to 40 donors, aged roughly 6 to 95 years, were systemically healthy Caucasian individuals from Russia. Around 10 milliliters of peripheral blood were drawn from each donor into EDTA-treated Vacutainer tubes. Ficoll-Paque density-gradient centrifugation was used to isolate PBMCs, with at least 6.5 million per sample. Total RNA was extracted from PBMCs with Trizol reagent, with at least 5 micrograms obtained per sample. Naive CD45RAhigh/CD27high T cell percentages were measured by flow cytometry on a PBMC aliquot from every donor. Receptor libraries were prepared by 5' RACE. Data came from an Illumina HiSeq 2500. The second PCR ran for roughly 7 to 12 cycles and used a J-beta primer mix along with a sample-barcoded 5' primer. A template-switch 5' adaptor carrying 12 random nucleotides introduced a unique molecular identifier onto each TCR beta cDNA molecule. Each sample yielded at least 2.5 million CDR3-containing paired-end reads. All of the RNA was converted into first-strand cDNA using the Mint cDNA synthesis kit, with a TRBC-specific oligonucleotide serving as the primer. After uracil-DNA glycosylase treatment, a first 18-cycle PCR used universal primers M1SS and BC2_uni_R on all cDNA. As for how the authors treated the data: Each sample was normalized by randomly selecting 1 million high-quality reads, each carrying a distinct molecular identifier. Reads with shared molecular identifiers were discarded instead of being binned into consensus sequences. MiTCR, with a Q25 quality threshold and the strictest error-elimination algorithm, was used for CDR3 identification, clonotype clustering and error correction. A nonparametric unseen species model with Euler transformation was used to estimate lower-bound total TCR beta diversity. TCRdb passed the public sequencing reads through fastp at Q25 and MiXCR, retaining productive beta sequences. Each CDR3 protein appears once, grouped with its most common genes and DNA. TCRdb's processing, not the authors' own work, is the source of the V and J calls. This sample lists 1.5 million to 1.9 million distinct CDR3 sequences; approximately 39% were detected once. About 3.8% of the sample is taken by the ten largest.

From the cysteine up to the phenylalanine, the CDR3 has a length of 14 residues. Only the CDR3 portion is preserved as DNA: 42 bases, with reading frame beginning at the first base. Reading the germline V gene (reference sequence) gives CDR1 DFQATT and CDR2 SNEGSKA. Deletion took 4 bases off V and 5 bases off J, with a span of 16 bases between the germline ends. The sample comes from a study of blood T cells in healthy people across ages (dated by TCRdb to between 2015 and 2017). The study in broad terms: In model experiments, template switching captured roughly one uniquely barcoded TCR beta cDNA molecule for every two T cells. For two donors (one aged 18 to 29 and one aged 80 or older), the study analyzed two additional independent replicas of 1 million unique cDNA reads from the same blood draw. To avoid experimental bias, donors of different ages were randomly spread across the sequencing lanes. Four age groups were formed from the donors: young (average around 15 years), middle-aged (around 39), aged (62) and long-lived (more than 75). Using deep sequencing normalized with unique cDNA molecular identifiers, the study measured how TCR beta repertoire diversity changes with age. Overall results and qualifications from the work: Estimates of total diversity based on one million sequenced T cells were considered lower bounds and underestimates. The percentage of naive T cells measured by flow cytometry correlated strongly with observed TCR beta diversity. Compared with the aged group, the long-lived group had more naive CD4+ T cells, fewer expanded clones and increased TCR diversity, a pattern suggesting age selection. Donor CMV infection status was unknown, potentially confounding age-related changes in expanded clonotypes. Bulk unsorted PBMC profiling prevented conclusive comparison of naive and antigen-experienced compartments. Observed TCR beta diversity per million T cells fell roughly linearly with age, and a significant reduction was already apparent by age around 39.

The sequence was obtained from a young woman in good health. Material for sequencing was blood. The chain joins TRBV20-1 to TRBJ2-3; the D gene is possibly TRBD2, with 7 bases matching. CDR3 loop: CSANPPGEGDTQYF. The nucleotides are TGCAGTGCTAACCCCCCAGGGGAGGGAGATACGCAGTATTTT.